This is a list of T cell receptor beta chains from one sample in a study of T cell responses to AZD1222 COVID-19 vaccine. Only in-frame clones appear in the TCRdb table, and some are missing; sequencing was by immunoSEQ multiplex PCR. The sample shows approximately 120,000 clones, about 88% of them seen only once. Here the sequenced sample was peripheral blood, taken on day 0 of AZD1222 vaccination. Source of these receptors: an adult in good health. CDR3s include the opening cysteine and the closing phenylalanine or tryptophan.

TRBV3-1/TRBV3-2	TRBJ1-2	14	CASSQGGQTYGYTF
TRBV9	TRBJ2-7	14	CASSVKGANYEQYF
TRBV9	TRBJ1-2	12	CASSLDEWSYTF
TRBV27	TRBJ2-7	13	CASSRDSSYEQYF
TRBV5-1	TRBJ2-2	13	CASSLTLTGELFF
TRBV6-5	TRBJ1-1	15	CASRLEQGGYTEAFF
TRBV13	TRBJ2-7	15	CASSDGHPATYEQYF
TRBV30	TRBJ2-7	12	CAWSGLFHEQYF
TRBV11-3	TRBJ2-5	13	CASSFRGEGTQYF
TRBV19	TRBJ1-3	14	CASSTTGGRNTIYF